One sample yielded the 15 T cell receptor beta chains listed below, sequenced in a study of blood T cell repertoires in COVID-19. TCRdb keeps only in-frame clones here, not all; method: immunoSEQ multiplex PCR. Of about 220,000 clones listed, around 90% are singletons. The sequenced material came from PBMCs or T cells enriched from blood (not recorded which). The receptors here all came from a man aged 30 to 39 who had been exposed to COVID-19.

The chain links TRBV7-6 to TRBJ2-3; TRBD2 matches at 12 bases. This CDR3 contains 17 residues. The trim removed 3 bases at V and 2 bases at J, leaving 6 bases unmatched. Germline V gives CDR1 SGHVS, CDR2 FNYEAQ. The CDR3 region is CASSFRLAGEITDTQYF. The CDR3 DNA reads as TGTGCCAGCAGCTTTCGACTAGCGGGGGAGATCACAGATACGCAGTATTTT.

This chain links TRBV6-2 or TRBV6-3 with TRBJ2-1, with 11 bases identical to TRBD1. Germline V gene lookup returns CDR1 MNHEY and CDR2 SVGEGT. V was pared by 1 base and J by 4 bases, with 3 bases of the junction left unmatched. This CDR3 is built from 16 residues. CDR3 in amino acids: CASSYFGQGAYNEQFF. CDR3 nucleotides: TGTGCCAGCAGTTACTTCGGACAGGGGGCATACAATGAGCAGTTCTTC.

The chain combines TRBV27 with TRBJ2-1; D perhaps matches TRBD1 (6 bases). Germline CDR1 is MNHEY and CDR2 is SMNVEV (reference sequence). V lost 3 bases and J 5 bases, leaving 11 bases between the germline ends. The CDR3 extends over 14 amino acids. CDR3 amino acids: CASSLTGSNNEQFF. The CDR3 nucleotides are TGTGCCAGCAGTTTGACAGGATCAAACAATGAGCAGTTCTTC.

The table lists this clone with a count of one. The chain uses TRBV7-2 and TRBJ1-3; no clear D. The CDR3 extends over 15 amino acids. Trimming shortened V by 1 base and J by 0 bases, and 7 bases separated the two germline ends. Germline values: CDR1 SGHTA, CDR2 FQGNSA. The CDR3 DNA reads as TGTGCCAGCAGCTTAGTGGTGAGCTCTGGAAACACCATATATTTT. Its translation: CASSLVVSSGNTIYF.

This clone is a singleton in its sample. The chain is built from TRBV25-1 and TRBJ2-3, with D possibly matching TRBD2 (6 bases). Germline CDR1 is MGHDK and CDR2 is SYGVNS. The CDR3 runs to 14 residues. V lost 0 bases and J lost 6, with 10 bases in between. CDR3 sequence reads: CASSEYGGWDTQYF. The CDR3 DNA is TGTGCCAGCAGTGAATACGGGGGTTGGGATACGCAGTATTTT.

The chain employs TRBV4-3 and TRBJ1-5; 7 bases match TRBD1. Germline CDR1 is LGHNA and CDR2 is YSLEER. V shed 0 bases and J 4 bases; nucleotides not matched to a gene: 3. The CDR3 is 15 residues long. The CDR3 is CASSQDWDRNQPQHF. For the CDR3, the DNA is TGCGCCAGCAGCCAAGATTGGGACAGAAATCAGCCCCAGCATTTT.

In DNA, the CDR3 is TGTGCCAGTAGTATCCGACCCACGGGGGAAAGGGAAGCTTTCTTT. This encodes CASSIRPTGEREAFF. The chain recombines TRBV19 with TRBJ1-1, with D possibly matching TRBD1 (5 bases). The CDR3 runs to 15 residues. V lost 3 bases and J 8 bases, leaving 19 bases between the germline ends. Germline V gene lookup returns CDR1 LNHDA and CDR2 SQIVND (reference sequence).

This chain connects TRBV14 to TRBJ2-2, with D maybe TRBD1 (5 bases). V lost 0 bases and J lost 0, with 11 bases in between. This CDR3 has 17 residues. CDR1 and CDR2 from the germline V gene are SGHDN and FVKESK. This chain's CDR3 is CASSQDRRASNTGELFF. The DNA of the CDR3 is TGTGCCAGCAGCCAAGATCGCAGGGCATCGAACACCGGGGAGCTGTTTTTT.

This chain links TRBV24-1 with TRBJ1-5; the D gene is possibly TRBD1 (6 bases). CDR3 length: 15 amino acids. Trimming removed 7 bases at V and 4 bases at J, with 16 bases between. Per germline, CDR1 KGHDR and CDR2 SFDVKD. The CDR3 DNA is TGTGCCACCAGGCCCCCGCGACAGGTGAATCAGCCCCAGCATTTT. Translated, it gives CATRPPRQVNQPQHF.

This clone has just one count. The genes are TRBV7-9 and TRBJ2-3, with 12 positions matching TRBD1. Looked up from germline, CDR1 is SEHNR and CDR2 is FQNEAQ (reference sequence). The CDR3 is 15 amino acids. Trimming removed 4 bases from V and 8 bases from J; junction bases left unmatched: 7. The CDR3 is CASSSTGTGGRTQYF. CDR3 coding DNA: TGTGCCAGCAGCTCTACCGGGACAGGGGGCCGTACGCAGTATTTT.

The V call is TRBV15, the J call TRBJ2-2, with D tentatively TRBD2 (5 bases). CDR3 length: 14 residues. Germline values: CDR1 LNHNV, CDR2 YYDKDF (reference sequence). Trimming shortened V by 1 base and J by 7 bases, and 10 bases separated the two germline ends. CDR3 nucleotides: TGTGCCACCAGCAGAGGGTTTGAGGGCGGGGAGCTGTTTTTT. This encodes CATSRGFEGGELFF. Complete variable domain (other parts from reference TRBV15 and TRBJ2-2): DAMVIQNPRYQVTQFGKPVTLSCSQTLNHNVMYWYQQKSSQAPKLLFHYYDKDFNNEADTPDNFQSRRPNTSFCFLDIRSPGLGDTAMYLCATSRGFEGGELFFGEGSRLTVL.

The rearrangement links TRBV23-1 to TRBJ2-7, with D possibly being TRBD1 (6 bases). TRBV23-1 is placed among ORFs of uncertain function. The CDR3 sequence is 15 residues long. Between the trimmed V and J ends, which lost 2 bases and 5 bases, there was a span of 16 bases. The CDR3 DNA reads TGCGCCAGCAGTCAACTGGGGGCGAATCACGACGAGCAGTACTTC. This encodes CASSQLGANHDEQYF.

V and J are TRBV15 and TRBJ2-3, with D possibly TRBD2 on 5 matching bases. V shed 3 bases and J shed 2 bases, with 12 bases lying between them. The CDR3 covers 15 residues. Germline V gene lookup returns CDR1 LNHNV and CDR2 YYDKDF (reference sequence). CDR3 sequence reads: CATSRMGAFTDTQYF. The CDR3 DNA sequence: TGTGCCACCAGCAGGATGGGAGCATTCACAGATACGCAGTATTTT.

The V and J genes are TRBV25-1 and TRBJ2-3; weak D call: TRBD1 (5 bases). The CDR3 spans 14 residues. Trimming stripped 10 bases from V and 3 bases from J, with 17 bases between. Germline CDR1 and CDR2: MGHDK and SYGVNS. The CDR3 coding sequence is TGTGCCACGGCACTTAGGGGCCAGACAGATACGCAGTATTTT. It yields the protein CATALRGQTDTQYF. Full variable domain (missing parts from reference TRBV25-1 and TRBJ2-3): EADIYQTPRYLVIGTGKKITLECSQTMGHDKMYWYQQDPGMELHLIHYSYGVNSTEKGDLSSESTVSRIRTEHFPLTLESARPSHTSQYLCATALRGQTDTQYFGPGTRLTVL.

This chain links TRBV11-3 with TRBJ2-1; 9 bases align to TRBD1. V trimming: 5 bases; J trimming: 5 bases; junction bases outside the gene matches: 7. In germline, CDR1 is SGHNT, CDR2 YENEEA. CDR3 length: 15 residues. CDR3 sequence reads: CASSQPGQGDNEQFF. The CDR3 coding sequence is TGTGCCAGCAGCCAACCGGGACAGGGTGACAATGAGCAGTTCTTC.